A selection of T cell receptor beta chains follows, all from one sample in a study of cytomegalovirus exposure and HLA in healthy donors. Sequencing used immunoSEQ multiplex PCR; TCRdb keeps in-frame clones, though not all of them. The sample consists of around 130,000 clones, around four fifths of them appearing once. Sequencing was performed on PBMCs. The receptor source for this set is a woman aged 40 to 50 in good health and CMV-seropositive. Each CDR3 is given with its conserved first and last residue. D genes are given only for firm matches. Clone size appears in some rows only: once, few, many, or a class for an expanded clone.

D gene: NA; J gene: TRBJ2-5; V gene: TRBV28; clone size: NA; CDR3 protein: CASSLGLGGVRVETQYF; CDR3 DNA: TGTGCCAGCAGTTTAGGCTTAGGCGGGGTTCGAGTGGAGACCCAGTACTTC
D gene: TRBD2; J gene: TRBJ2-1; V gene: TRBV7-3; clone size: NA; CDR3 protein: CSSSRNGGGRRSYNEQFF; CDR3 DNA: TGTTCCAGCAGCCGCAATGGAGGCGGGAGGCGGTCCTACAATGAGCAGTTCTTC
D gene: TRBD1; J gene: TRBJ2-7; V gene: TRBV6-6; clone size: NA; CDR3 protein: CASTTRDGQGYEQYF; CDR3 DNA: TGTGCCAGCACCACACGCGACGGACAGGGGTACGAGCAGTACTTC
D gene: NA; J gene: TRBJ2-7; V gene: TRBV6-6; clone size: NA; CDR3 protein: CASSPAGSEQYF; CDR3 DNA: TGTGCCAGCAGCCCCGCGGGGAGCGAGCAGTACTTC
D gene: TRBD2; J gene: TRBJ2-5; V gene: TRBV4-3; clone size: few; CDR3 protein: CASSQVRRGGAYQETQYF; CDR3 DNA: TGCGCCAGCAGCCAAGTCCGGCGCGGGGGGGCATACCAAGAGACCCAGTACTTC
D gene: NA; J gene: TRBJ2-2; V gene: TRBV5-1; clone size: NA; CDR3 protein: CASSHRALKNTGELFF; CDR3 DNA: TGCGCCAGCAGCCACAGGGCCCTCAAAAACACCGGGGAGCTGTTTTTT
D gene: TRBD1; J gene: TRBJ2-7; V gene: TRBV4-1; clone size: few; CDR3 protein: CASSQFRDRRQIEQYF; CDR3 DNA: TGCGCCAGCAGCCAATTCCGGGACAGGAGGCAGATCGAGCAGTACTTC
D gene: NA; J gene: TRBJ1-1; V gene: TRBV30; clone size: NA; CDR3 protein: CAWSLPGGARFEAFF; CDR3 DNA: TGTGCCTGGAGCCTCCCGGGGGGGGCTAGGTTTGAAGCTTTCTTT
D gene: TRBD1; J gene: TRBJ2-1; V gene: TRBV7-8; clone size: NA; CDR3 protein: CASSSRTGSANAYNEQFF; CDR3 DNA: TGTGCCAGCAGCTCTCGGACAGGATCGGCAAACGCCTACAATGAGCAGTTCTTC
D gene: TRBD2; J gene: TRBJ2-2; V gene: TRBV5-8; clone size: NA; CDR3 protein: CASSRLAGVGELFF; CDR3 DNA: TGTGCCAGCAGCCGGCTAGCGGGAGTCGGGGAGCTGTTTTTT
D gene: TRBD2; J gene: TRBJ2-2; V gene: TRBV4-1; clone size: NA; CDR3 protein: CASSQALAGGPGELFF; CDR3 DNA: TGCGCCAGCAGCCAAGCACTAGCGGGAGGGCCCGGGGAGCTGTTTTTT
D gene: NA; J gene: TRBJ1-4; V gene: TRBV2; clone size: once; CDR3 protein: CASSERRSEKLFF; CDR3 DNA: TGTGCCAGCAGTGAGAGGCGAAGTGAAAAACTGTTTTTT
D gene: TRBD1; J gene: TRBJ2-4; V gene: TRBV7-8; clone size: NA; CDR3 protein: CASSQRGQGWDIQYF; CDR3 DNA: TGTGCCAGCAGCCAACGTGGACAGGGGTGGGACATTCAGTACTTC
D gene: NA; J gene: TRBJ2-5; V gene: TRBV7-2; clone size: NA; CDR3 protein: CASRRGWQETQYF; CDR3 DNA: TGTGCCAGCAGGCGGGGCTGGCAAGAGACCCAGTACTTC
D gene: NA; J gene: TRBJ1-2; V gene: TRBV11-2; clone size: few; CDR3 protein: CASSLAGRDGYTF; CDR3 DNA: TGTGCCAGCAGCTTAGCAGGGAGGGATGGCTACACCTTC
D gene: NA; J gene: TRBJ2-7; V gene: TRBV10-3; clone size: few; CDR3 protein: CAINGVSSYEQYF; CDR3 DNA: TGTGCCATCAATGGAGTGAGCTCCTACGAGCAGTACTTC
D gene: NA; J gene: TRBJ1-2; V gene: TRBV5-1; clone size: NA; CDR3 protein: CASSLAQDYGYTF; CDR3 DNA: TGCGCCAGCAGCTTGGCTCAGGACTATGGCTACACCTTC
D gene: TRBD1; J gene: TRBJ1-2; V gene: TRBV6-5; clone size: NA; CDR3 protein: CASSKDRGRYNGYTF; CDR3 DNA: TGTGCCAGCAGTAAGGACAGGGGGCGATATAATGGCTACACCTTC
D gene: NA; J gene: TRBJ1-2; V gene: TRBV19; clone size: NA; CDR3 protein: CASSPRAGPRYGYTF; CDR3 DNA: TGTGCCAGTAGCCCCAGGGCAGGCCCACGGTATGGCTACACCTTC
D gene: TRBD2; J gene: TRBJ2-7; V gene: TRBV28; clone size: NA; CDR3 protein: CASSLAGARTYEQYF; CDR3 DNA: TGTGCCAGCAGTCTAGCGGGGGCACGAACCTACGAGCAGTACTTC
D gene: NA; J gene: TRBJ2-7; V gene: TRBV15; clone size: NA; CDR3 protein: CATSRDQQGVQEQYF; CDR3 DNA: TGTGCCACCAGCAGAGATCAACAGGGTGTTCAGGAGCAGTACTTC
D gene: NA; J gene: TRBJ1-5; V gene: TRBV5-4; clone size: NA; CDR3 protein: CASSPGLDNNQPQHF; CDR3 DNA: TGTGCCAGCAGCCCAGGGTTGGATAACAATCAGCCCCAGCATTTT
D gene: NA; J gene: TRBJ1-1; V gene: TRBV7-9; clone size: NA; CDR3 protein: CSSSFPRTEAFF; CDR3 DNA: TGTTCCAGCAGCTTCCCTCGCACTGAAGCTTTCTTT
D gene: TRBD1; J gene: TRBJ1-4; V gene: TRBV7-9; clone size: once; CDR3 protein: CASSLATGLKLFF; CDR3 DNA: TGTGCCAGCAGCTTAGCGACAGGGTTGAAACTGTTTTTT
D gene: NA; J gene: TRBJ2-1; V gene: TRBV20-1; clone size: few; CDR3 protein: CSASQIEQFF; CDR3 DNA: TGCAGTGCTTCCCAGATAGAGCAGTTCTTC
D gene: NA; J gene: TRBJ2-3; V gene: TRBV5-1; clone size: NA; CDR3 protein: CASSETSTDTQYF; CDR3 DNA: TGCGCCAGCAGCGAAACTAGCACAGATACGCAGTATTTT
D gene: NA; J gene: TRBJ1-1; V gene: TRBV28; clone size: NA; CDR3 protein: CASSGAGTGNTEAFF; CDR3 DNA: TGTGCCAGCAGTGGCGCAGGCACAGGGAACACTGAAGCTTTCTTT
D gene: NA; J gene: TRBJ1-1; V gene: TRBV7-2; clone size: NA; CDR3 protein: CASSMARGTMNTEAFF; CDR3 DNA: TGTGCCAGCAGTATGGCGAGAGGGACTATGAACACTGAAGCTTTCTTT
D gene: NA; J gene: TRBJ1-2; V gene: TRBV28; clone size: NA; CDR3 protein: CASIPDRSSGYTF; CDR3 DNA: TGTGCCAGCATCCCCGACAGGTCCTCTGGCTACACCTTC
D gene: TRBD1; J gene: TRBJ2-5; V gene: TRBV7-9; clone size: NA; CDR3 protein: CASNYRQGQETQYF; CDR3 DNA: TGTGCCAGCAACTACCGACAGGGCCAGGAGACCCAGTACTTC
D gene: TRBD1; J gene: TRBJ1-1; V gene: TRBV7-3; clone size: NA; CDR3 protein: CASSPGQGAGGAFF; CDR3 DNA: TGTGCCAGCAGCCCCGGACAGGGGGCGGGCGGAGCTTTCTTT
D gene: TRBD1; J gene: TRBJ1-6; V gene: TRBV6-5; clone size: NA; CDR3 protein: CASSRRDSNSPLHF; CDR3 DNA: TGTGCCAGCAGTCGCCGGGACAGTAATTCACCCCTCCACTTT
D gene: NA; J gene: TRBJ1-1; V gene: TRBV7-9; clone size: NA; CDR3 protein: CASSLAQGQNTEAFF; CDR3 DNA: TGTGCCAGCAGCTTAGCCCAGGGCCAGAACACTGAAGCTTTCTTT
D gene: TRBD2; J gene: TRBJ2-7; V gene: TRBV5-1; clone size: NA; CDR3 protein: CASSPGGVTYEQYF; CDR3 DNA: TGCGCCAGCAGCCCGGGGGGGGTGACCTACGAGCAGTACTTC
D gene: TRBD1; J gene: TRBJ2-7; V gene: TRBV5-1; clone size: NA; CDR3 protein: CASSLGSGTGGEQYF; CDR3 DNA: TGCGCCAGCAGCTTGGGGTCCGGGACAGGGGGCGAGCAGTACTTC
D gene: TRBD2; J gene: TRBJ2-1; V gene: TRBV7-2; clone size: NA; CDR3 protein: CASSHSAGGTYNEQFF; CDR3 DNA: TGTGCCAGCAGCCACAGTGCGGGGGGAACTTACAATGAGCAGTTCTTC
D gene: NA; J gene: TRBJ2-3; V gene: TRBV25-1; clone size: many; CDR3 protein: CASSVHRDTDTQYF; CDR3 DNA: TGTGCCAGCAGTGTCCACAGGGATACAGATACGCAGTATTTT
D gene: TRBD1; J gene: TRBJ1-2; V gene: TRBV19; clone size: NA; CDR3 protein: CASSTRQGFYGYTF; CDR3 DNA: TGTGCCAGTAGTACCAGACAGGGTTTCTATGGCTACACCTTC
D gene: TRBD1; J gene: TRBJ2-3; V gene: TRBV5-1; clone size: NA; CDR3 protein: CASSSDRAATDTQYF; CDR3 DNA: TGCGCCAGCAGCTCGGACAGGGCGGCCACAGATACGCAGTATTTT
D gene: TRBD1; J gene: TRBJ2-5; V gene: TRBV19; clone size: NA; CDR3 protein: CASSFRDSHQETQYF; CDR3 DNA: TGTGCCAGTAGTTTCCGGGACAGCCACCAAGAGACCCAGTACTTC
D gene: NA; J gene: TRBJ1-4; V gene: TRBV15; clone size: NA; CDR3 protein: CATSSNPAAGEKLFF; CDR3 DNA: TGTGCCACCAGCTCTAACCCGGCAGCGGGTGAAAAACTGTTTTTT
D gene: NA; J gene: TRBJ1-6; V gene: TRBV6-1; clone size: NA; CDR3 protein: CASSEALGNRAAYNSPLHF; CDR3 DNA: TGTGCCAGCAGTGAAGCGCTGGGGAACAGGGCGGCCTATAATTCACCCCTCCACTTT
D gene: TRBD1; J gene: TRBJ2-5; V gene: TRBV5-1; clone size: NA; CDR3 protein: CASSVGQKETQYF; CDR3 DNA: TGCGCCAGCAGCGTGGGACAGAAAGAGACCCAGTACTTC
D gene: TRBD2; J gene: TRBJ2-7; V gene: TRBV11-2; clone size: NA; CDR3 protein: CASSFASGYEQYF; CDR3 DNA: TGTGCCAGCAGCTTCGCTAGCGGGTACGAGCAGTACTTC
D gene: TRBD2; J gene: TRBJ2-7; V gene: TRBV7-6; clone size: NA; CDR3 protein: CASSLWAGGYEQYF; CDR3 DNA: TGTGCCAGCAGCCTCTGGGCGGGGGGCTACGAGCAGTACTTC